The 29 T cell receptor beta chains presented below share a single source sample, sequenced in a study of T-cell memory formation after mild COVID-19. One entry per CDR3 protein, called by TCRdb with MiXCR from the 5' RACE reads. Of under 400,000 distinct CDR3 sequences in the sample, roughly 21% were seen once. Material for sequencing was PBMCs or a T cell subset sorted from them (not recorded which). These TCRs come from an adult woman who had mild COVID-19 (a few samples of this study predate the infection). Cell type and time point are not known.

The chain carries TRBV7-9 and TRBJ2-7; perhaps TRBD1 as D (5 bases). V lost 4 bases, J lost 1 base, and 17 bases lay in between. The V gene's germline CDR1 is SEHNR and CDR2 FQNEAQ (reference sequence). The CDR3 loop spans 16 amino acids. Here the CDR3 reads CASSSTAGSPSYEQYF. In DNA, the CDR3 is TGTGCCAGCAGCTCGACCGCAGGGTCCCCGTCCTACGAGCAGTACTTC.

This rearrangement joins TRBV5-1 to TRBJ2-1, with a weak D call TRBD2 (5 bases). Per the germline V gene, CDR1 is SGHRS and CDR2 is YFSETQ. Trimming left V 4 bases short and J 10 bases short, with 9 bases between. There are 11 residues in the CDR3. This chain's CDR3 is CASSDASEQFF. CDR3 DNA sequence: TGCGCCAGCAGCGATGCTAGCGAGCAGTTCTTC. The full variable domain, its missing parts supplied by reference TRBV5-1 and TRBJ2-1, is KAGVTQTPRYLIKTRGQQVTLSCSPISGHRSVSWYQQTPGQGLQFLFEYFSETQRNKGNFPGRFSGRQFSNSRSEMNVSTLELGDSALYLCASSDASEQFFGPGTRLTVL.

This clonotype was detected a few times. The chain couples TRBV9 to TRBJ2-5; D possibly uses TRBD1 or TRBD2 (5 bases each). Germline CDR1 reads SGDLS; CDR2 reads YYNGEE. The CDR3 is 15 amino acids. Trimming took 4 bases from V and 1 from J, leaving 14 bases between them. This CDR3 is CASSPFVGTQETQYF. CDR3 nucleotide sequence: TGTGCCAGCAGCCCCTTTGTGGGGACCCAAGAGACCCAGTACTTC.

This clonotype was counted only a few times. The V gene is TRBV6-5, the J gene TRBJ2-3; D may correspond to TRBD1 or TRBD2 (5 bases each). The germline V gene encodes CDR1 MNHEY and CDR2 SVGAGI. V was shortened by 6 bases and J by 6 bases, with 13 bases between the two germline ends. This CDR3 comprises 13 residues. The CDR3 bases are TGTGCCAGCAGCCCACGGGGCCGGGATACGCAGTATTTT. Translating it yields CASSPRGRDTQYF.

V and J are TRBV5-1 and TRBJ1-2; TRBD1 might be the D (5 bases). The ends were cut back, 2 bases at V and 4 bases at J, with 12 bases in the middle. The CDR3 contains 14 residues. The germline CDR1 and CDR2 sequences are SGHRS and YFSETQ. CDR3 residues: CASSFAQRGYGYTF. DNA for the CDR3: TGCGCCAGCAGCTTCGCTCAGAGGGGCTATGGCTACACCTTC.

This clonotype was recorded a few times. This chain links TRBV24-1 with TRBJ1-5; 7 bases fit TRBD1. Germline CDR1 KGHDR, CDR2 SFDVKD. This CDR3 spans 18 amino acids. The V and J ends lost 3 bases and 0 bases, in that order; junction bases with no gene match: 10. The CDR3 protein is CATSDARTGRLSNQPQHF. The CDR3 nucleotides read TGTGCCACCAGTGATGCACGGACAGGACGGCTTAGCAATCAGCCCCAGCATTTT.

A few counts support this clonotype. The CDR3 DNA is TGTGCCAGCACGGGGGATAGCAATCAGCCCCAGCATTTT. Translated, it gives CASTGDSNQPQHF. The rearrangement links TRBV6-1 to TRBJ1-5; D possibly corresponds to TRBD1 (5 bases). V shed 7 bases and J shed 0 bases, with 7 bases lying between them. This CDR3 spans 13 amino acids. Per germline, CDR1 MNHNS and CDR2 SASEGT.

The chain has TRBV7-8 and TRBJ2-5; 12 nucleotides match TRBD2. CDR1 and CDR2 (germline): SGHVS, FQNEAQ. Unmatched junction bases numbered 1, after V lost 1 base and J lost 1 base. The CDR3 totals 16 residues. The CDR3 sequence: CASSLGLAGVQETQYF. The CDR3 coding sequence is TGTGCCAGCAGCTTAGGACTAGCGGGGGTCCAAGAGACCCAGTACTTC.

The chain uses TRBV30 and TRBJ2-3; 12 nucleotides align to TRBD2. The junction had 5 bases not matched to a gene; V was cut back by 2 bases and J by 2 bases. The CDR3 is 16 residues long. The germline CDR1 and CDR2 sequences are GTSNPN and SVGIG (reference sequence). CDR3 DNA sequence: TGTGCCTGGAGTCCGGGACTAGCGGGCCCCACAGATACGCAGTATTTT. Protein sequence: CAWSPGLAGPTDTQYF.

In DNA form, the CDR3 reads TGTGCCAGCAGCGGGGAGGAACGGCTGGCACCCCTCCACTTT. It yields the protein CASSGEERLAPLHF. This chain links TRBV7-2 with TRBJ1-6; D not certain. Germline V gene sequence: CDR1 SGHTA, CDR2 FQGNSA. V gave up 5 bases and J gave up 11 bases, with 16 bases separating them. The CDR3 consists of 14 residues.

This clonotype was seen a few times. The chain uses TRBV12-3 or TRBV12-4 and TRBJ2-5; D might be TRBD2 (6 bases). The CDR3 is 15 amino acids. V lost 1 base, J lost 5 bases, and 14 bases lay in between. This CDR3 reads CASSLVGGLRETQYF. The CDR3 bases are TGTGCCAGCAGTTTAGTCGGGGGACTGCGTGAGACCCAGTACTTC.

V and J are TRBV15 and TRBJ2-3, with 9 positions matching TRBD2. Per germline, CDR1 LNHNV and CDR2 YYDKDF (reference sequence). CDR3 length: 18 residues. Unmatched junction bases numbered 14, after V lost 1 base and J lost 6 bases. The CDR3 nucleotides read TGTGCCACCAGCAGAGGTCTGAAAGCGGGGGGAAAAAAGGATACGCAGTATTTT. Translated: CATSRGLKAGGKKDTQYF.

This clonotype was recorded a few times. The chain couples TRBV18 to TRBJ2-3; no clear D. CDR1 is KGHSH and CDR2 is LQKENI in the germline V gene. This CDR3 comprises 13 residues. V was shortened by 2 bases and J by 3 bases, with 6 bases between the two germline ends. The CDR3 DNA is TGTGCCAGCTCACCAGGTGTGACAGATACGCAGTATTTT. As protein: CASSPGVTDTQYF.

V gene TRBV20-1 combines with J gene TRBJ1-1; TRBD1 matches at 8 bases. The germline gives CDR1 DFQATT, CDR2 SNEGSKA (reference sequence). The CDR3 has 14 amino acids. V lost 3 bases to trimming and J lost 0 bases; unmatched junction nucleotides: 3. CDR3: CSASYRGVNTEAFF. The CDR3 coding sequence is TGCAGTGCTAGCTACAGGGGGGTGAACACTGAAGCTTTCTTT.

This clonotype was seen at least ten times. V gene TRBV7-2 combines with J gene TRBJ2-3, with D hard to call. The V gene lost 1 base and the J gene lost 4 bases, with 6 bases spanning the gap. This CDR3 has 13 amino acids. The germline V gene has CDR1 SGHTA and CDR2 FQGNSA. The CDR3, as DNA: TGTGCCAGCAGCTTAGTAGGGTCAGATACGCAGTATTTT. This gives the protein CASSLVGSDTQYF.

This clonotype was picked up a small number of times. The chain recombines TRBV15 with TRBJ2-5, with 15 bases that match TRBD2. Germline lookup yields CDR1 LNHNV and CDR2 YYDKDF (reference sequence). The CDR3 has 19 residues. With V trimmed by 2 bases and J by 2 bases, 9 bases remained unmatched. The CDR3 reads CATSRNGLAGGPEQETQYF. The CDR3 nucleotides are TGTGCCACCAGCAGAAATGGACTAGCGGGAGGGCCGGAGCAAGAGACCCAGTACTTC.

This clonotype showed up many times. CDR3 nucleotide sequence: TGTGCCAGCAGCTTAGAGTCAGGGGGCGTTCGATATGGCTACACCTTC. Its protein product is CASSLESGGVRYGYTF. The chain employs TRBV7-8 and TRBJ1-2; 8 bases match TRBD1. The CDR3 covers 16 residues. The V and J ends lost 1 base and 5 bases, in that order; junction bases with no gene match: 9. Germline CDR1 and CDR2: SGHVS and FQNEAQ.

The chain is built from TRBV7-9 and TRBJ1-6, with D maybe TRBD1 (6 bases). V was trimmed by 11 bases and J by 7 bases, leaving 18 bases between them. Germline V CDR1 and CDR2: SEHNR, FQNEAQ (reference sequence). The CDR3 is made up of 14 amino acids. The chain's CDR3 is CAGAGGQINSPLHF. The CDR3 DNA reads as TGTGCCGGGGCTGGGGGACAAATAAATTCACCCCTCCACTTT.

The rearrangement uses TRBV19 and TRBJ1-1, with D unresolved. Germline CDR1 is LNHDA and CDR2 is SQIVND (reference sequence). The ends were cut back, 4 bases at V and 1 base at J, with 10 bases in the middle. The CDR3 runs 14 residues. In DNA form, the CDR3 reads TGTGCCAGTAGTACTCTAACTTCGAACACTGAAGCTTTCTTT. Protein: CASSTLTSNTEAFF. Using reference TRBV19 and TRBJ1-1 for the parts outside the CDR3, the full variable domain is DGGITQSPKYLFRKEGQNVTLSCEQNLNHDAMYWYRQDPGQGLRLIYYSQIVNDFQKGDIAEGYSVSREKKESFPLTVTSAQKNPTAFYLCASSTLTSNTEAFFGQGTRLTVV.

The chain employs TRBV20-1 and TRBJ2-3; D possibly uses TRBD1 or TRBD2 (6 bases each). V was shortened by 6 bases and J by 3 bases, with 19 bases between the two germline ends. The CDR3 is 15 amino acids. CDR1 DFQATT and CDR2 SNEGSKA come from the germline V gene (reference sequence). As DNA, the CDR3 is TGCAGTGCCAGAATGTTCGGGGGCAGAACAGATACGCAGTATTTT. Translated: CSARMFGGRTDTQYF.

This clonotype was counted between two and nine times. In DNA, the CDR3 is TGCAGTGCTAACACCCGGGGAGATACGCAGTATTTT. Translated, it gives CSANTRGDTQYF. This rearrangement joins TRBV20-1 to TRBJ2-3; D is possibly TRBD2 (5 bases). CDR1 and CDR2 from the germline V gene are DFQATT and SNEGSKA (reference sequence). V shed 4 bases and J shed 5 bases, with 10 bases lying between them. This CDR3 comprises 12 residues.

This clonotype appeared many times. This rearrangement joins TRBV6-2 or TRBV6-3 to TRBJ1-5; D call uncertain. V was trimmed by 6 bases and J by 4 bases, leaving 7 bases between them. Per germline, CDR1 MNHEY and CDR2 SVGEGT. This CDR3 contains 12 residues. The CDR3 reads CASRLGNQPQHF. CDR3 bases: TGTGCCAGCAGATTAGGGAATCAGCCCCAGCATTTT.

The V call is TRBV24-1, the J call TRBJ2-5, with 8 bases matching TRBD2. Germline lookup yields CDR1 KGHDR and CDR2 SFDVKD. The CDR3 consists of 17 residues. The V segment lost 3 bases and the J segment 4 bases; nucleotides outside the gene matches: 12. CDR3 sequence reads: CATSDRTPGTSRETQYF. Written as DNA, the CDR3 is TGTGCCACCAGTGATCGGACACCCGGGACTAGTAGAGAGACCCAGTACTTC.

The chain carries TRBV4-1 and TRBJ2-2; D not certain. V was shortened by 1 base and J by 6 bases, with 15 bases between the two germline ends. The CDR3 runs 16 residues. CDR1 and CDR2 (germline): MGHRA, YSYEKL. The CDR3 nucleotides are TGCGCCAGCAGCCAAGGAGGACGGCGGAAGGCCGGGGAGCTGTTTTTT. This codes for CASSQGGRRKAGELFF.

This clonotype has a handful of counts. This chain connects TRBV6-1 to TRBJ1-1, with D possibly being TRBD1 (6 bases). V was trimmed by 2 bases and J by 2 bases, leaving 15 bases between them. The CDR3 is 16 residues long. CDR1 MNHNS and CDR2 SASEGT come from the germline V gene. The CDR3 sequence is CASSEMGGAQNTEAFF. CDR3 DNA: TGTGCCAGCAGTGAAATGGGGGGGGCGCAAAACACTGAAGCTTTCTTT.

In this sample, this clonotype turned up many times. The chain links TRBV6-1 to TRBJ2-7; 9 nucleotides agree with TRBD1. Trimming removed 1 base from V and 1 base from J; junction bases left unmatched: 2. CDR1 MNHNS and CDR2 SASEGT come from the germline V gene. The CDR3 consists of 15 residues. The CDR3 spells CASSEEGQGSYEQYF. Written as DNA, the CDR3 is TGTGCCAGCAGTGAAGAGGGACAGGGTTCCTACGAGCAGTACTTC.

The V and J genes are TRBV7-9 and TRBJ1-2; D not resolved. From germline, CDR1 is SEHNR and CDR2 FQNEAQ (reference sequence). There are 15 residues in the CDR3. The germline V and J ends were trimmed by 0 bases and 0 bases, with 8 bases remaining between them. CDR3: CASSLAEAANYGYTF. In DNA form, the CDR3 reads TGTGCCAGCAGCTTAGCCGAGGCTGCTAACTATGGCTACACCTTC.

The chain couples TRBV7-9 to TRBJ2-7; possibly TRBD2 for D (5 bases). The CDR3 covers 13 residues. Deletions cut 4 bases from V and 4 bases from J, with 11 bases between. Per the germline V gene, CDR1 is SEHNR and CDR2 is FQNEAQ (reference sequence). CDR3 sequence: CASSSEVGYEQYF. The CDR3 DNA reads TGTGCCAGCAGCTCGGAGGTGGGGTACGAGCAGTACTTC.

V and J are TRBV20-1 and TRBJ2-3, with D maybe TRBD2 (6 bases). The CDR3 is 17 residues long. Trimming cost V 2 bases and J 0 bases, with 18 bases left between them. Germline CDR1 and CDR2: DFQATT and SNEGSKA (reference sequence). CDR3 loop: CSARRVGWEDSTDTQYF. For the CDR3, the DNA is TGCAGTGCTAGACGAGTCGGTTGGGAGGACAGCACAGATACGCAGTATTTT.